This is a list of T cell receptor beta chains from one sample in a study of CD8 T cells in Susac syndrome. TCRdb re-called the immunoSEQ multiplex PCR reads through MiXCR, storing one row per CDR3 protein. The sample contains 150,000 to 200,000 distinct CDR3 sequences, about 93% of which appear only once. The sequenced material came from CD4+ T cells from PBMCs. Receptors were obtained from a human donor in good health. CDR3s include the opening cysteine and the closing phenylalanine or tryptophan. D genes are given only for firm matches. Some rows mark clone size as missing; the rest say once, few, many or name a class of expanded clone.

>TRBV6-1|TRBJ1-1|NA|TRBD1
TGTGCCTCTTTCCTCTCGGGACAGGGGACTGAAGCTTTCTTT
CASFLSGQGTEAFF
>TRBV7-2|TRBJ1-6|NA|NA
TGTGCCAGCAGCTTCGGACAGATAAATTCACCCCTCCACTTT
CASSFGQINSPLHF
>TRBV6-2/TRBV6-3|TRBJ2-3|NA|NA
TGTGCCAGCAGCCCCCGGGGACCGAAATCAACAGATACGCAGTATTTT
CASSPRGPKSTDTQYF
>TRBV5-1|TRBJ2-2|NA|NA
TGCGCCAGCAGCTTGGGCCAGATCACCGGGGAGCTGTTTTTT
CASSLGQITGELFF
>TRBV28|TRBJ1-6|once|NA
TGTGCCAGCAGTCTACGGCCGAGCTCCTATAATTCACCCCTCCACTTT
CASSLRPSSYNSPLHF
>TRBV9|TRBJ1-6|NA|NA
TGTGCCAGCAGCGTAGCTGACAACAGCCTAGGGGATTCACCCCTCCACTTT
CASSVADNSLGDSPLHF
>TRBV9|TRBJ2-2|NA|NA
TGTGCCAGCAGCGTAGGTTCTAGCACCGGGGAGCTGTTTTTT
CASSVGSSTGELFF
>TRBV29-1|TRBJ2-7|NA|TRBD1
TGCAGCGTTGCAACGACCGGGACAGGGTCCGTCCGGGACTACGAGCAGTACTTC
CSVATTGTGSVRDYEQYF
>TRBV14|TRBJ2-1|NA|TRBD1
TGTGCCAGCAGCCAAATTACAGGGGGCACAATGGGTGAGCAGTTCTTC
CASSQITGGTMGEQFF
>TRBV6-5|TRBJ2-3|NA|NA
TGTGCCAGCAGGGATTCTCGCTTCACAGATACGCAGTATTTT
CASRDSRFTDTQYF
>TRBV6-2/TRBV6-3|TRBJ2-1|NA|TRBD2
TGTGCCAGCAGTTACGGCGGGGGGTCCTACAATGAGCAGTTCTTC
CASSYGGGSYNEQFF
>TRBV4-2|TRBJ1-5|NA|NA
TGTGCCAGCAGGCAAACAAGGGCTAGCAATCAGCCCCAGCATTTT
CASRQTRASNQPQHF
>TRBV20-1|TRBJ1-5|NA|NA
TGCAGTGCTAAGGGGGGTCTAAGCAATCAGCCCCAGCATTTT
CSAKGGLSNQPQHF
>TRBV7-3|TRBJ2-2|NA|NA
TGTGCCAGCAGCTTACGACCCGGGGGTGGGGAGCTGTTTTTT
CASSLRPGGGELFF